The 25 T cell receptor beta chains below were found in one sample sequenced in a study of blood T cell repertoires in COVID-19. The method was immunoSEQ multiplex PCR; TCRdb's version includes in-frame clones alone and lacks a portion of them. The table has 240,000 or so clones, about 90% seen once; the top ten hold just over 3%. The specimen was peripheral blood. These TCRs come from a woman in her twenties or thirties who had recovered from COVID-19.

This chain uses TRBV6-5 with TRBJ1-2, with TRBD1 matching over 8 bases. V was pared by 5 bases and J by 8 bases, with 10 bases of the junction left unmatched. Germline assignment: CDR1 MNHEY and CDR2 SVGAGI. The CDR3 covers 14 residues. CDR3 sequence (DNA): TGTGCCAGCAGTCAACGGACAGGGTGGATGGGCTACACCTTC. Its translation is CASSQRTGWMGYTF.

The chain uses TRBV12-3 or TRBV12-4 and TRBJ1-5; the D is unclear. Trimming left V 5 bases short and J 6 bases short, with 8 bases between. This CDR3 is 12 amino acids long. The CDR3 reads CASSRLGQPQHF. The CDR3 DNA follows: TGTGCCAGCAGTCGACTCGGTCAGCCCCAGCATTTT.

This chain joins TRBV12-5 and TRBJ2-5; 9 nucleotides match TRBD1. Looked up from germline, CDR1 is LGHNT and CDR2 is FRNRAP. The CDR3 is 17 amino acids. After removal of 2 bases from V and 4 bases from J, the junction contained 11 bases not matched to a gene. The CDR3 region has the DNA TGTGCTAGTGGTTTGTGGGTTGGGGGACAGGGCGGAGAGACCCAGTACTTC. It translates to CASGLWVGGQGGETQYF. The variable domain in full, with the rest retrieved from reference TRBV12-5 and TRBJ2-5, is DARVTQTPRHKVTEMGQEVTMRCQPILGHNTVFWYRQTMMQGLELLAYFRNRAPLDDSGMPKDRFSAEMPDATLATLKIQPSEPRDSAVYFCASGLWVGGQGGETQYFGPGTRLLVL.

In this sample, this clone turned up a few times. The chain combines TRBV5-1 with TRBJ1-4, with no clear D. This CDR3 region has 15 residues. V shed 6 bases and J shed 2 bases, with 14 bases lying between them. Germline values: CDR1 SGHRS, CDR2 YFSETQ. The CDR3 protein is CASNEEGATNEKLFF. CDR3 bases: TGCGCCAGCAACGAGGAGGGCGCGACTAATGAAAAACTGTTTTTT.

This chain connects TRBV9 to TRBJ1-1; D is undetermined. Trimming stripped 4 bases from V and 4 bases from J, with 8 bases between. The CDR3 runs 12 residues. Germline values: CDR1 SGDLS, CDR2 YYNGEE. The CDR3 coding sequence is TGTGCCAGCAGCTCGGGAGGCACTGAAGCTTTCTTT. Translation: CASSSGGTEAFF.

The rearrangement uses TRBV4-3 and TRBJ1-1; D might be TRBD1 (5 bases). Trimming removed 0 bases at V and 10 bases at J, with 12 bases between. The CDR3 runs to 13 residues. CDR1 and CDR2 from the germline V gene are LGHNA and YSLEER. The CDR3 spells CASSQDMGEGAFF. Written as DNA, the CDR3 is TGCGCCAGCAGCCAAGATATGGGGGAGGGAGCTTTCTTT.

CDR3 in DNA: TGTGCCAGTAGTGTTCAGAACGGGGAGACCCAGTACTTC. Its protein is CASSVQNGETQYF. The genes are TRBV19 and TRBJ2-5; D is undetermined. Trimming shortened V by 5 bases and J by 5 bases, and 12 bases separated the two germline ends. Per germline, CDR1 LNHDA and CDR2 SQIVND (reference sequence). The CDR3 has 13 residues.

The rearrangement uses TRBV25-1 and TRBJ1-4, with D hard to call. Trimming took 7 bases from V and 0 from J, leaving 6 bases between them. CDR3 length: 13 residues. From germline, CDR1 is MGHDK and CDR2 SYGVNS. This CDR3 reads CASTGATNEKLFF. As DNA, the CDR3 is TGTGCCAGCACCGGGGCAACTAATGAAAAACTGTTTTTT. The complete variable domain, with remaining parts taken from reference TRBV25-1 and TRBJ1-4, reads EADIYQTPRYLVIGTGKKITLECSQTMGHDKMYWYQQDPGMELHLIHYSYGVNSTEKGDLSSESTVSRIRTEHFPLTLESARPSHTSQYLCASTGATNEKLFFGSGTQLSVL.

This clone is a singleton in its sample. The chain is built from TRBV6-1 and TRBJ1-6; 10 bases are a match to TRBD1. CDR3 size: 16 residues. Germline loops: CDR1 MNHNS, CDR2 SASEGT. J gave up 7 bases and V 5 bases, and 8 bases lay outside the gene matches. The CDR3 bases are TGTGCCAGCAGTCAAGGGACAGGGGTTTCAAATTCACCCCTCCACTTT. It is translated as CASSQGTGVSNSPLHF.

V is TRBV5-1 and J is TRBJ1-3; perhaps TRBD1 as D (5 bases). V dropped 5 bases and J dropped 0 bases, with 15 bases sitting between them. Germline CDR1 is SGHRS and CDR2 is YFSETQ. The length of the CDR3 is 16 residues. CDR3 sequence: CASSRGGRASGNTIYF. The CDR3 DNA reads TGCGCCAGCAGTAGGGGAGGCCGGGCCTCTGGAAACACCATATATTTT.

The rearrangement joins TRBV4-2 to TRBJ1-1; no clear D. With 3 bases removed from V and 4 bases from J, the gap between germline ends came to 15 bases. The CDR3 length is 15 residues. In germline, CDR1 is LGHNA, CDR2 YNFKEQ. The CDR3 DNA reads TGTGCCAGCAGCCATCCGCTTGATGGCAGCACTGAAGCTTTCTTT. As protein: CASSHPLDGSTEAFF.

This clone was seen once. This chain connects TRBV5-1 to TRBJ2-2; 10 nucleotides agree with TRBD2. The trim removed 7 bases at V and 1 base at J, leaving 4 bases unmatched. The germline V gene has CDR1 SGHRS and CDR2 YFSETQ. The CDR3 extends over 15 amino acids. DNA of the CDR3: TGCGCCAGCTGGGGACTAGCGAGGAACACCGGGGAGCTGTTTTTT. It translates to CASWGLARNTGELFF.

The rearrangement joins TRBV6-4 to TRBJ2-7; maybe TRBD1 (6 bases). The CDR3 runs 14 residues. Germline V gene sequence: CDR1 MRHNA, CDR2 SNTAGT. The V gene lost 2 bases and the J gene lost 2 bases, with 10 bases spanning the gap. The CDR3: CASSDQRDTYEQYF. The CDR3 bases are TGTGCCAGCAGTGACCAACGGGACACCTACGAGCAGTACTTC.

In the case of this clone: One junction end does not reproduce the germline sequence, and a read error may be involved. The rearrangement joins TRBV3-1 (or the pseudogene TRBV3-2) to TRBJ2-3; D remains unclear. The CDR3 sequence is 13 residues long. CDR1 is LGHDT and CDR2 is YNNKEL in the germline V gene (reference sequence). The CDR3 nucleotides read TGTGCCAGCAGCCAAGGGAGCAGAGATACGCAGTATTTT. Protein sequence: CASSQGSRDTQYF.

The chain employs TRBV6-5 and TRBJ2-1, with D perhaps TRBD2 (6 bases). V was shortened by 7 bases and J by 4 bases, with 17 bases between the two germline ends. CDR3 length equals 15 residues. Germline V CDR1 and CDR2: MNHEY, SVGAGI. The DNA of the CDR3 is TGTGCCAGCATGGGACTCGAGGGGCTGTACAATGAGCAGTTCTTC. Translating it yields CASMGLEGLYNEQFF.

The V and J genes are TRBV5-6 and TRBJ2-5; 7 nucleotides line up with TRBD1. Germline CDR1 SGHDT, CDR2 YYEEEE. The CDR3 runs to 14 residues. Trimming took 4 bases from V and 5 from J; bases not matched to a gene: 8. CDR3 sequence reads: CASSVTGRVETQYF. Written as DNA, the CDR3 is TGTGCCAGCAGCGTGACAGGGCGTGTGGAGACCCAGTACTTC.

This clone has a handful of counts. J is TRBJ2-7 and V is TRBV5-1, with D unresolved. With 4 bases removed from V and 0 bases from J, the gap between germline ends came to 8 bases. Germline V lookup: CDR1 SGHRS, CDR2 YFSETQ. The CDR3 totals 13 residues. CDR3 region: CASSPLSSYEQYF. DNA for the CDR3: TGCGCCAGCAGCCCCCTCAGCTCCTACGAGCAGTACTTC. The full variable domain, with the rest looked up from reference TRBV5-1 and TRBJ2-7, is KAGVTQTPRYLIKTRGQQVTLSCSPISGHRSVSWYQQTPGQGLQFLFEYFSETQRNKGNFPGRFSGRQFSNSRSEMNVSTLELGDSALYLCASSPLSSYEQYFGPGTRLTVT.

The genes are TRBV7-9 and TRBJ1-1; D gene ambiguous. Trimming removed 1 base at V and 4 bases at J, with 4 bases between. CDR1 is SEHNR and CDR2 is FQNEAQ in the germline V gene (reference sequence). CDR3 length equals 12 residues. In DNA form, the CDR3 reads TGTGCCAGCAGCTTAGTTCTCACTGAAGCTTTCTTT. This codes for CASSLVLTEAFF. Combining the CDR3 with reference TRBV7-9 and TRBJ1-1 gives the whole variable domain DTGVSQNPRHKITKRGQNVTFRCDPISEHNRLYWYRQTLGQGPEFLTYFQNEAQLEKSRLLSDRFSAERPKGSFSTLEIQRTEQGDSAMYLCASSLVLTEAFFGQGTRLTVV.

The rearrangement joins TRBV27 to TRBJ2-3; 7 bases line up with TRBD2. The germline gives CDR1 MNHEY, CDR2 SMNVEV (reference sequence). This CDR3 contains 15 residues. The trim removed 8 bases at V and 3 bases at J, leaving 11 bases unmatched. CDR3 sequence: CASATPGTTTDTQYF. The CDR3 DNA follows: TGTGCCAGCGCTACCCCCGGGACTACAACAGATACGCAGTATTTT.

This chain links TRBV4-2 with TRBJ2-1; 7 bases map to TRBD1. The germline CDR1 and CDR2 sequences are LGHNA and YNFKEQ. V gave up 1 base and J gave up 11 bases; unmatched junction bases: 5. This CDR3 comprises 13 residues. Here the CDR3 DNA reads TGTGCCAGCAGCCAAGTGGACAGGCAACAGCAGTTCTTC. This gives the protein CASSQVDRQQQFF.

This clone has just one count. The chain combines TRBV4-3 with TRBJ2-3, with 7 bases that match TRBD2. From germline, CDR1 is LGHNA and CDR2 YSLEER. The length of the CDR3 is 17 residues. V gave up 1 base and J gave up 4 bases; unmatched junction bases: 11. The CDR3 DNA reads TGCGCCAGCAGCCAAGGACACCTGGGGGGGGGTGCAGATACGCAGTATTTT. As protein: CASSQGHLGGGADTQYF.

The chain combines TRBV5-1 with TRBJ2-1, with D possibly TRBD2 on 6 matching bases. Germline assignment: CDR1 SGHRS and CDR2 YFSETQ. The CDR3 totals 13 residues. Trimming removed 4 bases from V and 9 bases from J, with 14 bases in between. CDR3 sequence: CASSLGGLGEQFF. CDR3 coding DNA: TGCGCCAGCAGCCTGGGAGGATTGGGTGAGCAGTTCTTC.

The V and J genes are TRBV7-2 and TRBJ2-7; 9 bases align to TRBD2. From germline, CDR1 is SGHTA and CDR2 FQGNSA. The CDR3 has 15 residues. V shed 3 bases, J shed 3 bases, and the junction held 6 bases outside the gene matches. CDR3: CASSFGLASIYEQYF. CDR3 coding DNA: TGTGCCAGCAGCTTTGGACTAGCGTCGATCTACGAGCAGTACTTC.

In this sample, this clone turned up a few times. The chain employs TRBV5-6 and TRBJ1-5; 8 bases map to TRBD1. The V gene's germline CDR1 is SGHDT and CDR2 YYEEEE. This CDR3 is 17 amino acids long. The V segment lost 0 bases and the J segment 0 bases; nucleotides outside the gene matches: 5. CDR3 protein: CASSLARQGTSNQPQHF. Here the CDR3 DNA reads TGTGCCAGCAGCTTGGCCCGACAGGGGACTAGCAATCAGCCCCAGCATTTT. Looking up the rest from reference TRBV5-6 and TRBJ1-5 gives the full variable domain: DAGVTQSPTHLIKTRGQQVTLRCSPKSGHDTVSWYQQALGQGPQFIFQYYEEEERQRGNFPDRFSGHQFPNYSSELNVNALLLGDSALYLCASSLARQGTSNQPQHFGDGTRLSIL.

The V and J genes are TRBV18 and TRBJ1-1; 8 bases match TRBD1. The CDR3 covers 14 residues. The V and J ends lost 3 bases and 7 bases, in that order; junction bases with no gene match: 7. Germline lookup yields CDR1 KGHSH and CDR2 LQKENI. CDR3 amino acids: CASSPIQGAGEAFF. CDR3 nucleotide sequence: TGTGCCAGCTCACCCATTCAGGGGGCCGGTGAAGCTTTCTTT. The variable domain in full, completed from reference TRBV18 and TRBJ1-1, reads NAGVMQNPRHLVRRRGQEARLRCSPMKGHSHVYWYRQLPEEGLKFMVYLQKENIIDESGMPKERFSAEFPKEGPSILRIQQVVRGDSAAYFCASSPIQGAGEAFFGQGTRLTVV.